Listed below are T cell receptor beta chains from one sample, sequenced in a study of early T cells in non-severe SARS-CoV-2 infection. TCRdb used MiXCR to reprocess the 5' RACE reads, holding one entry per CDR3 protein. The sample includes roughly 69,000 distinct CDR3 sequences, roughly a tenth of them seen just once. The sequenced sample was whole blood. The receptors originated from an adult who was a healthcare worker with PCR-confirmed SARS-CoV-2 infection or an uninfected control (not recorded which). Each CDR3 is given with its conserved first and last residue. A D gene is named only where the DNA matches it firmly. A row's size may be missing; if present it is once, few, many or a size class.

J gene	D gene	V gene	clone size	CDR3 DNA	CDR3 protein
TRBJ2-1	NA	TRBV20-1	many	TGCAGTGCGACCCGGACTTCGGAGCAGTTCTTC	CSATRTSEQFF
TRBJ2-7	TRBD2	TRBV7-8	NA	TGTGCCAGCAGCCCTCGACTAGCGGGAGGGTACGAGCAGTACTTC	CASSPRLAGGYEQYF
TRBJ2-2	TRBD2	TRBV20-1	few	TGCAGTGCTAGACCTCCGCCTTCACTAGCGATTGCGAGGACCGGGGAGCTGTTTTTT	CSARPPPSLAIARTGELFF
TRBJ2-4	NA	TRBV30	many	TGTGCCTCTCAAGCCAAAAACATTCAGTACTTC	CASQAKNIQYF
TRBJ2-1	NA	TRBV6-5	many	TGTGCCAGCAGTTACTCGTACTCTGGGATCTACAATGAGCAGTTCTTC	CASSYSYSGIYNEQFF
TRBJ1-1	NA	TRBV20-1	NA	TGCAGTGCTAGACAAAACAGTGTAGGAGTAACTGAAGCTTTCTTT	CSARQNSVGVTEAFF
TRBJ2-4	NA	TRBV29-1	NA	TGCAGCGTTGACCGGGTTCCCCGGGACATTCAGTACTTC	CSVDRVPRDIQYF
TRBJ2-3	NA	TRBV6-6	few	TGTGCCAGCAGTTACTCTTTCTTCGGGGACCAGGGGGATACGCAGTATTTT	CASSYSFFGDQGDTQYF
TRBJ2-4	TRBD2	TRBV20-1	NA	TGCAGTGCTAGCGTAATCGGGGGGAGGGATGGAAACATTCAGTACTTC	CSASVIGGRDGNIQYF
TRBJ2-7	TRBD2	TRBV28	NA	TGTGCCAGCAGCTACGGGACTAGCGGGGGGGACGAGCAGTACTTC	CASSYGTSGGDEQYF
TRBJ2-3	TRBD2	TRBV29-1	many	TGCAGCGGTTCGGATAGCGGGGGCCGGGCAGATACGCAGTATTTT	CSGSDSGGRADTQYF
TRBJ2-1	NA	TRBV13	many	TGTGCCAGCAGCCCTAGGGGGGGAAACGCGGGACTAACCCACAATGAGCAGTTCTTC	CASSPRGGNAGLTHNEQFF
TRBJ2-2	NA	TRBV7-9	NA	TGTGCCAGCAACCTCTTCGGGGACGCCGGGGAGCTGTTTTTT	CASNLFGDAGELFF
TRBJ1-1	TRBD1	TRBV19	few	TGTGCCAGTTGGGACAGGGTCGACACTGAAGCTTTCTTT	CASWDRVDTEAFF
TRBJ1-4	NA	TRBV3-1	few	TGTGCCAGCAGCCAAGCGGCAGGGGCAAATGAAAAACTGTTTTTT	CASSQAAGANEKLFF
TRBJ1-3	NA	TRBV20-1	few	TGCAGTGCTAGCGATTTGACAGGCTCTGGAAACACCATATATTTT	CSASDLTGSGNTIYF
TRBJ2-7	TRBD2	TRBV9	NA	TGTGCCAGCAGCGTAGAAGTAGCGGGGAATTCAGCCGAGCAGTACTTC	CASSVEVAGNSAEQYF
TRBJ2-1	TRBD1	TRBV7-9	few	TGTGCCAGCAGCAGACTTCAGGGGGTCGGCGGCAATGAGCAGTTCTTC	CASSRLQGVGGNEQFF
TRBJ1-1	NA	TRBV3-1	many	TGTGCCAGCAGCCAAGTCGAGAACACTGAAGCTTTCTTT	CASSQVENTEAFF
TRBJ1-1	NA	TRBV6-5	few	TGTGCCAGCAGTTTAAGCGGGGTTGGCACTGAAGCTTTCTTT	CASSLSGVGTEAFF
TRBJ1-1	NA	TRBV20-1	many	TGCAGTGCTAGAGCCGGAGGAGGGTTTGGCACTGAAGCTTTCTTT	CSARAGGGFGTEAFF
TRBJ1-2	NA	TRBV28	many	TGTGCCAGCAGTGCCGCTGCCCAAGAATATGGCTACACCTTC	CASSAAAQEYGYTF
TRBJ2-3	NA	TRBV7-2	NA	TGTGCCAGCAGCCCCCGATCTCTGAGCACAGATACGCAGTATTTT	CASSPRSLSTDTQYF
TRBJ1-5	NA	TRBV10-3	many	TGTGCCATCAGTGAGGCACAGGGATCCCAACAGCCCCAGCATTTT	CAISEAQGSQQPQHF
TRBJ2-1	TRBD2	TRBV7-2	many	TGTGCCAGCAGCTTACAAGCGGGGGGTAAAAATGAGCAGTTCTTC	CASSLQAGGKNEQFF
TRBJ2-7	NA	TRBV13	NA	TGTGCCAGCAGCTTACGGGACACCGGGGGCGGGCAGTACTTC	CASSLRDTGGGQYF
TRBJ2-3	TRBD1	TRBV3-1	NA	TGTGCCAGCAGCCAAGGGGGACAGGGGGAGTATTTT	CASSQGGQGEYF
TRBJ2-3	NA	TRBV4-1	many	TGCGCCAGCAGCCAACTGGACACTGCCGCAGATACGCAGTATTTT	CASSQLDTAADTQYF
TRBJ1-5	NA	TRBV4-3	many	TGCGCCAGCAGCCAAGCCCGAGATCAGCCCCAGCATTTT	CASSQARDQPQHF